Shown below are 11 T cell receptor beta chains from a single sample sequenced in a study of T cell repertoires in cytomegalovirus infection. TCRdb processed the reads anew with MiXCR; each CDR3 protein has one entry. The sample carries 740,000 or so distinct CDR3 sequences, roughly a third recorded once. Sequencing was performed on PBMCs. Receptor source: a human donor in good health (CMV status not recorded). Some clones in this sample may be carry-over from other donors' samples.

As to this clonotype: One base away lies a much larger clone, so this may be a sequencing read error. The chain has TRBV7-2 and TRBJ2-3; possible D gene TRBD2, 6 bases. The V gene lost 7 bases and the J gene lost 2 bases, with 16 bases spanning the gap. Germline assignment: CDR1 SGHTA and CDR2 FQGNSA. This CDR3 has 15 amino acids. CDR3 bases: TGTGCCAGCAACAACATAGCGGCAAACACAGATACGCAGTATTTT. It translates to CASNNIAANTDTQYF. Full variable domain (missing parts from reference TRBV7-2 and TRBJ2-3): GAGVSQSPSNKVTEKGKDVELRCDPISGHTALYWYRQSLGQGLEFLIYFQGNSAPDKSGLPSDRFSAERTGGSVSTLTIQRTQQEDSAVYLCASNNIAANTDTQYFGPGTRLTVL.

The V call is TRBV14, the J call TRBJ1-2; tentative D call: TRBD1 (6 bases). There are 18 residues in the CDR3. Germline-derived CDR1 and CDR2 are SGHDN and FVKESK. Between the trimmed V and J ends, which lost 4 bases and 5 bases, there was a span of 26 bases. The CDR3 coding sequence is TGTGCCAGCAGCCCAGCGGACCCCCTCTCTCAGGGGACATATGGCTACACCTTC. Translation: CASSPADPLSQGTYGYTF.

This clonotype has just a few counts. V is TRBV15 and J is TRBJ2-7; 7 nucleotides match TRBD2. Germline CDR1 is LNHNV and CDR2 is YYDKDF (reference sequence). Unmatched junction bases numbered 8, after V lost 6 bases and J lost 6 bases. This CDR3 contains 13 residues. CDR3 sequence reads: CATSRGSRAEQYF. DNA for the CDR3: TGTGCCACCAGTCGCGGGAGTAGGGCCGAGCAGTACTTC.

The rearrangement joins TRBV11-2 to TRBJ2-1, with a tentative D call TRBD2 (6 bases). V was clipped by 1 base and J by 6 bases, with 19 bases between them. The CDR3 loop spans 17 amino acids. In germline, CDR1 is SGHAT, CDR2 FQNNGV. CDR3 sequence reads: CASSLVGGSRLVNEQFF. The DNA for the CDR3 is TGTGCCAGCAGCTTAGTAGGAGGGAGCCGACTAGTCAATGAGCAGTTCTTC.

CDR3 region: CASSELFSGQETQYF. In DNA, the CDR3 is TGTGCCAGCAGCGAATTATTTAGCGGCCAAGAGACCCAGTACTTC. This chain links TRBV2 with TRBJ2-5; D perhaps matches TRBD2 (6 bases). The length of the CDR3 is 15 residues. Deletions cut 6 bases from V and 1 base from J, with 15 bases between. CDR1 is SNHLY, CDR2 FYNNEI, per germline. Full variable domain (missing parts from reference TRBV2 and TRBJ2-5): EPEVTQTPSHQVTQMGQEVILRCVPISNHLYFYWYRQILGQKVEFLVSFYNNEISEKSEIFDDQFSVERPDGSNFTLKIRSTKLEDSAMYFCASSELFSGQETQYFGPGTRLLVL.

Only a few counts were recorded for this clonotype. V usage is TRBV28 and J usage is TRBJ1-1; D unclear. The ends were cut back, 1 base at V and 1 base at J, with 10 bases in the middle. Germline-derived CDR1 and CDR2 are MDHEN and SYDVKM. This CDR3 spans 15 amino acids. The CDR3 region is CASSLLTVWNTEAFF. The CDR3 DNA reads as TGTGCCAGCAGTTTATTAACGGTGTGGAACACTGAAGCTTTCTTT.

The CDR3 region is CASTDSFSNYGYTF. The CDR3 nucleotides read TGTGCCAGTACAGACAGCTTTTCTAACTATGGCTACACCTTC. The genes are TRBV19 and TRBJ1-2, with TRBD1 as a possible D gene (5 bases). The CDR3 extends over 14 amino acids. The V and J ends lost 7 bases and 0 bases respectively, with 12 bases between them. Germline CDR1 reads LNHDA; CDR2 reads SQIVND (reference sequence).

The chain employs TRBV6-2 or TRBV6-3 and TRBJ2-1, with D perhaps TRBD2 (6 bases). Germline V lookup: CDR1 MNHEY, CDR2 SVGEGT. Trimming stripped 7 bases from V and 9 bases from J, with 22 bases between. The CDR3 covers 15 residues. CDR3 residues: CASTGVGPLGFEQFF. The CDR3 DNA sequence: TGTGCCAGCACGGGGGTCGGGCCCCTAGGTTTTGAGCAGTTCTTC.

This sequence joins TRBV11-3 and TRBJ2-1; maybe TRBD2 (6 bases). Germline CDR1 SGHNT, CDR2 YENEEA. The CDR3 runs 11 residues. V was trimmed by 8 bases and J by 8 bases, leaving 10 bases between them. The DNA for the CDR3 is TGTGCCAGCTCGCGGGACCATGAGCAGTTCTTC. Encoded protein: CASSRDHEQFF.

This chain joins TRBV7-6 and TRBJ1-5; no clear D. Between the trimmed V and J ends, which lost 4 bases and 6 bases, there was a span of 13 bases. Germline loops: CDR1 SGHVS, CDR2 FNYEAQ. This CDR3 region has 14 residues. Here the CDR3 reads CASSSGSFGQPQHF. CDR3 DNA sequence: TGTGCCAGCAGCTCTGGGTCGTTCGGTCAGCCCCAGCATTTT.

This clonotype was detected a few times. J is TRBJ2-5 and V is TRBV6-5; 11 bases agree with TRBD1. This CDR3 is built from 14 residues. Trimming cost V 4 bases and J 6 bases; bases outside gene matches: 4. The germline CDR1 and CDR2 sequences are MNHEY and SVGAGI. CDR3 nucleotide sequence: TGTGCCAGCAGTTCCTGGGACAGGGGGAAGACCCAGTACTTC. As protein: CASSSWDRGKTQYF.